Shown below are 25 T cell receptor beta chains from a single sample sequenced in a study of CD8 T cells in Susac syndrome. Random-hexamer reverse transcription was applied to about 0.45 to 1 ug RNA. TCRdb reprocessed the immunoSEQ multiplex PCR reads with MiXCR, giving one entry per CDR3 protein. In the table there are tens of thousands of distinct CDR3 sequences, 93% of which are singletons. Input material: CD4+ T cells from PBMCs. These receptors were taken from a human donor with Susac syndrome.

The chain employs TRBV20-1 and TRBJ1-1; TRBD1 agrees at 10 bases. Germline V gene lookup returns CDR1 DFQATT and CDR2 SNEGSKA (reference sequence). Trimming cost V 1 base and J 5 bases; bases outside gene matches: 7. This CDR3 comprises 15 residues. The CDR3: CSARALTGGGTEAFF. CDR3 nucleotide sequence: TGCAGTGCTAGAGCCCTGACAGGGGGCGGAACTGAAGCTTTCTTT.

The chain employs TRBV30 and TRBJ2-1; D not resolved. This CDR3 spans 11 amino acids. The ends were cut back, 1 base at V and 11 bases at J, with 9 bases in the middle. CDR1 is GTSNPN, CDR2 SVGIG, per germline (reference sequence). DNA for the CDR3: TGTGCCTGGAGTGAACAACTGCAGCAGTTCTTC. The encoded protein is CAWSEQLQQFF.

The chain is built from TRBV13 and TRBJ1-2, with no clear D. The germline V gene has CDR1 PRHDT and CDR2 FYEKMQ (reference sequence). The CDR3 length is 13 residues. The V and J ends lost 3 bases and 4 bases respectively, with 9 bases between them. CDR3 sequence reads: CASSLTRAYGYTF. DNA of the CDR3: TGTGCCAGCAGCTTGACCCGGGCCTATGGCTACACCTTC.

This clonotype was seen only a few times. An end of the junction does not agree with germline; a read error may underlie this. This chain links TRBV7-2 with TRBJ2-7; D is possibly TRBD1 (6 bases). Germline V CDR1 and CDR2: SGHTA, FQGNSA. There are 12 residues in the CDR3. This chain's CDR3 is CASSALGQPPAF. CDR3 DNA sequence: TGTGCCAGCAGCGCCCTCGGACAGCCACCCGCTTTC.

The chain couples TRBV3-1 to TRBJ2-5; D remains ambiguous. Germline V CDR1 and CDR2: LGHDT, YNNKEL (reference sequence). CDR3 size: 15 residues. V dropped 4 bases and J dropped 6 bases, with 18 bases sitting between them. CDR3 sequence reads: CASSPTPSSPKTQYF. The CDR3 DNA sequence: TGTGCCAGCAGCCCTACCCCCAGTAGCCCCAAGACCCAGTACTTC.

The gene calls are TRBV2 and TRBJ1-5; perhaps TRBD1 as D (6 bases). This CDR3 spans 18 amino acids. V was shortened by 3 bases and J by 4 bases, with 22 bases between the two germline ends. Germline CDR1 reads SNHLY; CDR2 reads FYNNEI. The CDR3 DNA reads TGTGCCAGCAGTGACCAGGGGCGGACGCTTGTAGGAAATCAGCCCCAGCATTTT. Translated: CASSDQGRTLVGNQPQHF.

V usage is TRBV6-2 or TRBV6-3 and J usage is TRBJ2-5; D remains ambiguous. CDR1 MNHEY and CDR2 SVGEGT come from the germline V gene. The CDR3 has 13 amino acids. The V end was cut by 1 base, the J end by 3 bases, with 6 bases between. The CDR3 sequence: CASSYLGEETQYF. The CDR3 bases are TGTGCCAGCAGTTACTTAGGTGAAGAGACCCAGTACTTC.

The rearrangement links TRBV11-3 to TRBJ1-3; D uncertain. The V and J ends lost 5 bases and 4 bases respectively, with 3 bases between them. The V gene's germline CDR1 is SGHNT and CDR2 YENEEA. The length of the CDR3 is 11 residues. CDR3 in DNA: TGTGCCAGCAGCCCCGGAAACACCATATATTTT. Its protein is CASSPGNTIYF.

The chain uses TRBV28 and TRBJ2-7; D may be TRBD1 or TRBD2 (5 bases each). Germline CDR1 MDHEN, CDR2 SYDVKM. The CDR3 loop spans 15 amino acids. The V end was cut by 3 bases, the J end by 3 bases, with 15 bases between. CDR3: CASSFPRTGLYEQYF. CDR3 nucleotides: TGTGCCAGCAGTTTTCCTAGAACAGGACTCTACGAGCAGTACTTC.

The chain employs TRBV12-3 or TRBV12-4 and TRBJ2-7; D is possibly TRBD1 or TRBD2 (5 bases each). This CDR3 is 14 amino acids long. Trimming cost V 6 bases and J 2 bases, with 14 bases left between them. The CDR3 spells CASSRDRGAYEQYF. Here the CDR3 DNA reads TGTGCCAGCAGCCGCGACAGAGGGGCCTACGAGCAGTACTTC.

The chain links TRBV19 to TRBJ2-2, with D perhaps TRBD1 (5 bases). The CDR3 has 16 amino acids. CDR1 and CDR2 (germline): LNHDA, SQIVND (reference sequence). Trimming stripped 5 bases from V and 0 bases from J, with 13 bases between. The CDR3 DNA reads as TGTGCCAGTAGTCAAATCGGACATGCGAACACCGGGGAGCTGTTTTTT. It is translated as CASSQIGHANTGELFF.

The rearrangement links TRBV28 to TRBJ1-2; D gene uncertain. The CDR3 covers 12 residues. Trimming left V 7 bases short and J 4 bases short, with 10 bases between. Germline CDR1 and CDR2: MDHEN and SYDVKM. The CDR3 DNA sequence: TGTGCCAGCACGAGTCTTTCCTATGGCTACACCTTC. It codes for CASTSLSYGYTF.

The chain combines TRBV3-1 with TRBJ2-5; 16 positions agree with TRBD2. Germline CDR1 LGHDT, CDR2 YNNKEL (reference sequence). The junction had 18 bases not matched to a gene; V was cut back by 3 bases and J by 5 bases. The CDR3 runs 21 residues. The CDR3 protein is CASSHYPGTSGGARKRETQYF. The CDR3, as DNA: TGTGCCAGCAGCCACTATCCCGGGACTAGCGGGGGGGCTAGAAAGAGGGAGACCCAGTACTTC.

The J gene is TRBJ2-5, the V gene TRBV5-1; D is perhaps TRBD1 (6 bases). The germline V and J ends were trimmed by 4 bases and 4 bases, with 11 bases remaining between them. Per the germline V gene, CDR1 is SGHRS and CDR2 is YFSETQ. The length of the CDR3 is 13 residues. CDR3 coding DNA: TGCGCCAGCAGCCTCACAGGGCCAGAGACCCAGTACTTC. Protein sequence: CASSLTGPETQYF.

The chain couples TRBV29-1 to TRBJ2-5; 7 bases align to TRBD1. Germline CDR1 and CDR2: SQVTM and ANQGSEA. The CDR3 runs to 15 residues. V was clipped by 6 bases and J by 8 bases; unmatched bases: 18. For the CDR3, the DNA is TGCAGCGTCCAAGGGGACAGTTACTACGATGGAACCCAGTACTTC. Translated: CSVQGDSYYDGTQYF.

V is TRBV20-1 and J is TRBJ2-6, with unresolved D. The germline V and J ends were trimmed by 0 bases and 2 bases, with 11 bases remaining between them. The CDR3 loop spans 16 amino acids. Germline V gives CDR1 DFQATT, CDR2 SNEGSKA (reference sequence). CDR3 amino acids: CSARDLLGPGANVLTF. The CDR3 bases are TGCAGTGCTAGAGATTTATTAGGACCTGGGGCCAACGTCCTGACTTTC.

The rearrangement joins TRBV6-1 to TRBJ1-1; 9 nucleotides match TRBD1. The CDR3 runs to 17 residues. V lost 6 bases to trimming and J lost 5 bases; unmatched junction nucleotides: 16. Germline CDR1 MNHNS, CDR2 SASEGT. The CDR3: CASSTSPGTGYGTEAFF. Here the CDR3 DNA reads TGTGCCAGCAGCACAAGTCCCGGGACAGGGTACGGGACTGAAGCTTTCTTT.

J is TRBJ2-3 and V is TRBV9; D remains ambiguous. The CDR3 is 16 amino acids. CDR1 is SGDLS, CDR2 YYNGEE, per germline. V shed 4 bases and J shed 1 base, with 16 bases lying between them. CDR3 bases: TGTGCCAGCAGCCCCCCCCCGCCTGGAGGCACAGATACGCAGTATTTT. It is translated as CASSPPPPGGTDTQYF.

The chain has TRBV7-9 and TRBJ2-1; 13 nucleotides agree with TRBD2. The junction had 4 bases not matched to a gene; V was cut back by 4 bases and J by 7 bases. Germline lookup yields CDR1 SEHNR and CDR2 FQNEAQ (reference sequence). The CDR3 sequence is 15 residues long. Here the CDR3 reads CASSSPGLAGNEQFF. The CDR3 DNA reads TGTGCCAGCAGCTCACCGGGACTAGCGGGAAATGAGCAGTTCTTC.

This clonotype was found once. The V gene is TRBV12-3 or TRBV12-4, the J gene TRBJ1-1; no firm D call. The CDR3 spans 14 residues. Deletions cut 5 bases from V and 1 base from J, with 11 bases between. The chain's CDR3 is CASSTRPRNTEAFF. The CDR3 coding sequence is TGTGCCAGCAGTACCCGACCGAGGAACACTGAAGCTTTCTTT.

This clonotype was seen just once. V gene TRBV14 combines with J gene TRBJ1-6; 8 bases agree with TRBD1. In germline, CDR1 is SGHDN, CDR2 FVKESK. CDR3 length equals 16 residues. With 3 bases clipped from V and 4 bases from J, the junction kept 5 bases outside the gene matches. CDR3 DNA sequence: TGTGCCAGCAGCCATTCGGGACAGGCTTATAATTCACCCCTCCACTTT. Protein product: CASSHSGQAYNSPLHF.

J is TRBJ2-2 and V is TRBV30, with TRBD1 matching over 9 bases. The CDR3 runs 16 residues. Germline CDR1 reads GTSNPN; CDR2 reads SVGIG (reference sequence). V was clipped by 2 bases and J by 1 base; unmatched bases: 5. The CDR3 loop reads CAWSRGQGQNTGELFF. DNA for the CDR3: TGTGCCTGGAGTAGGGGACAGGGACAGAACACCGGGGAGCTGTTTTTT.

This chain links TRBV6-5 with TRBJ1-6; 8 nucleotides match TRBD1. Unmatched junction bases numbered 5, after V lost 2 bases and J lost 5 bases. CDR3 length equals 16 residues. The germline V gene encodes CDR1 MNHEY and CDR2 SVGAGI. CDR3 sequence (DNA): TGTGCCAGCAGTTACGGGACAGGAGTGAATAATTCACCCCTCCACTTT. Amino acids: CASSYGTGVNNSPLHF.

The chain employs TRBV7-3 and TRBJ2-1; 9 nucleotides agree with TRBD1. The CDR3 extends over 16 amino acids. The V gene's germline CDR1 is SGHTA and CDR2 FQGTGA. The V segment lost 4 bases and the J segment 6 bases; nucleotides outside the gene matches: 10. CDR3 loop: CASSSSQGALINEQFF. The CDR3 coding sequence is TGTGCCAGCAGCTCCTCACAGGGGGCGTTGATCAATGAGCAGTTCTTC.

The chain has TRBV19 and TRBJ2-7; D may be TRBD1 (5 bases). Trimming removed 4 bases from V and 3 bases from J, with 19 bases in between. This CDR3 comprises 16 residues. The germline V gene encodes CDR1 LNHDA and CDR2 SQIVND (reference sequence). The CDR3: CASSSNQGGRFYEQYF. The CDR3 DNA reads as TGTGCCAGTAGTAGTAATCAGGGCGGCCGGTTCTACGAGCAGTACTTC.